The sequence of this TCR beta chain was determined in a study of T-cell memory formation after mild COVID-19. Trimming shortened V by 6 bases and J by 10 bases, and 12 bases separated the two germline ends. The CDR3 has 11 residues. Germline loops: CDR1 MNHEY, CDR2 SMNVEV (reference sequence). TCRdb itself ran the 5' RACE reads through MiXCR, one entry per CDR3 protein. The data hold hundreds of thousands of distinct CDR3 sequences, with under 25% observed a single time. This receptor was identified in a man aged 18 to 30 who had mild COVID-19 (a few samples of this study predate the infection). Cell type and time point are not known. The sequenced sample was PBMCs or a T cell subset sorted from them (not recorded which). The chain recombines TRBV27 with TRBJ1-1; D not resolved. This CDR3 is CASSLGFVAFF. The CDR3 bases are TGTGCCAGCAGCCTGGGGTTTGTAGCTTTCTTT.